The rows below give T cell receptor beta chains drawn from one sample of a study of Ad26.COV2.S vaccination and SARS-CoV-2 variants. Assay used: immunoSEQ multiplex PCR; TCRdb lists only in-frame clones, some missing. Among 43,000 or so clones listed, 75% to 85% were seen once. Sample: peripheral blood, taken after recovery from COVID-19. The receptors shown here come from a human donor who had recovered from COVID-19. Both conserved end residues are part of each CDR3.

V gene | CDR3 protein
TRBV7-9 | CASSLDQRIRTPPDVLTF
TRBV6-5 | CASSPQGRAHGYTF
TRBV11-2 | CASSLRGDQPQHF
TRBV4-1 | CASSPLGDTDTEAFF
TRBV11-2 | CASSWGVEGKAGELFF
TRBV11-2 | CASSLVLGGPRWGYTF
TRBV9 | CASSVSQRTYQETQYF
TRBV25-1 | CASRTGTYGYTF
TRBV19 | CASSIGNSGAQETQYF
TRBV7-2 | CASSHPLAKNIQYF
TRBV20-1 | CSATAGGGYTF
TRBV19 | CASITTGAFEAFF
TRBV19 | CASNQGGKSSNQPQHF
TRBV24-1 | CATSAGRRGSEAFF
TRBV19 | CASSRDGASGELFF